A single sample gave rise to the 22 T cell receptor beta chains below, sequenced in a study of radiation and T cells in renal cell carcinoma. Time point noted: baseline pretreatment blood. Regarding treatment: 15 Gy SBRT to primary tumor, nephrectomy 4 weeks later. Produced via immunoSEQ multiplex PCR; TCRdb's table is partial and in-frame only. In the table there are about 59,000 clones, 60% to 85% of which are singletons. Specimen: blood, collected from a patient whose treatment included radiotherapy and nephrectomy. Receptor source: a man aged 60 to 69 with renal cell carcinoma.

The V call is TRBV21-1, the J call TRBJ1-5. TRBV21-1 is a documented pseudogene. This CDR3 has 16 amino acids. This CDR3 is CASSNSPGTNNQPQHF. The CDR3 region has the DNA TGTGCCAGCAGCAACTCTCCCGGGACCAACAATCAGCCCCAGCATTTT.

The V gene is TRBV5-1, the J gene TRBJ1-4, with D uncertain. The CDR3 contains 13 residues. Trimming left V 3 bases short and J 8 bases short, with 11 bases between. CDR1 and CDR2 (germline): SGHRS, YFSETQ. CDR3 region: CASSSKIKEKLFF. DNA for the CDR3: TGCGCCAGCAGCTCCAAAATCAAGGAAAAACTGTTTTTT.

The genes are TRBV11-2 and TRBJ2-5; either TRBD1 or TRBD2 may fit D (6 bases each). CDR1 SGHAT and CDR2 FQNNGV come from the germline V gene. The CDR3 contains 16 residues. Trimming stripped 4 bases from V and 1 base from J, with 16 bases between. The CDR3 loop is CASSYPGEARQETQYF. CDR3 DNA: TGTGCCAGCAGCTACCCAGGGGAGGCCCGCCAAGAGACCCAGTACTTC.

This clone was detected many times. The chain combines TRBV4-3 with TRBJ2-3; 9 bases are shared with TRBD1. Per germline, CDR1 LGHNA and CDR2 YSLEER. The CDR3 is 16 amino acids. V was clipped by 2 bases and J by 5 bases; unmatched bases: 8. CDR3 coding DNA: TGCGCCAGCAGCCAACTCCCCACAGGGGGCCAAGATACGCAGTATTTT. Amino acid sequence: CASSQLPTGGQDTQYF.

This chain connects TRBV10-3 to TRBJ1-5; no firm D call. Trimming pared 7 bases from V and 10 bases from J, leaving 14 bases between. Germline V gene data show CDR1 as ENHRY and CDR2 as SYGVKD. CDR3 size: 12 residues. The CDR3 DNA sequence: TGTGCCATCACCCCTGGCTTAGGACCCCAGCATTTT. This sequence encodes CAITPGLGPQHF.

The chain employs TRBV5-5 and TRBJ1-4, with D maybe TRBD1 (5 bases). The V and J ends lost 4 bases and 6 bases respectively, with 22 bases between them. The CDR3 sequence is 17 residues long. Germline V gives CDR1 SGHKS, CDR2 YYEKEE (reference sequence). The CDR3 region is CASSPRARAVSDEKLFF. The CDR3 DNA is TGTGCCAGCAGCCCGCGGGCCAGGGCGGTATCTGATGAAAAACTGTTTTTT.

This chain joins TRBV10-3 and TRBJ1-2; D may be TRBD1 (6 bases). The CDR3 length is 13 residues. Germline CDR1 and CDR2: ENHRY and SYGVKD. Trimming took off 2 bases at V and 8 bases at J, with 12 bases between the two ends. The CDR3 nucleotides read TGTGCCATCAGTGAGGGACAGCCCGCCGGCTACACCTTC. This codes for CAISEGQPAGYTF.

The V and J genes are TRBV7-2 and TRBJ1-1, with 9 bases identical to TRBD1. Per the germline V gene, CDR1 is SGHTA and CDR2 is FQGNSA. Trimming took 5 bases from V and 6 from J; bases not matched to a gene: 10. This CDR3 has 15 residues. For the CDR3, the DNA is TGTGCCAGCAGCCCTATGACAGGGGGGGTTGCTGAAGCTTTCTTT. This codes for CASSPMTGGVAEAFF.

The DNA for the CDR3 is TGTGCCAGCAGCTTACAGGGTTCCCGAAACACCATATATTTT. The encoded protein is CASSLQGSRNTIYF. The chain uses TRBV7-9 and TRBJ1-3; tentative D call: TRBD1 (5 bases). The CDR3 is 14 amino acids. CDR1 is SEHNR, CDR2 FQNEAQ, per germline (reference sequence). V shed 2 bases and J shed 5 bases, with 10 bases lying between them.

This clone was counted once. The rearrangement links TRBV5-1 to TRBJ2-2; TRBD2 might be the D (6 bases). CDR3 length equals 15 residues. The V end lost 3 bases, the J end lost 1 base, and 10 bases lay between the germline ends. Germline V gives CDR1 SGHRS, CDR2 YFSETQ. In DNA form, the CDR3 reads TGCGCCAGCAGCTCCCCGACTAGGAACACCGGGGAGCTGTTTTTT. It yields the protein CASSSPTRNTGELFF.

The chain joins TRBV7-2 to TRBJ1-5, with 7 bases identical to TRBD1. J gave up 5 bases and V 7 bases, and 11 bases lay outside the gene matches. The CDR3 is 15 residues long. Germline lookup yields CDR1 SGHTA and CDR2 FQGNSA. CDR3 sequence reads: CASTLMGTEDQPQHF. In DNA form, the CDR3 reads TGTGCCAGCACCCTTATGGGGACAGAAGATCAGCCCCAGCATTTT.

The rearrangement links TRBV10-3 to TRBJ1-1, with D perhaps TRBD1 (5 bases). Germline V CDR1 and CDR2: ENHRY, SYGVKD. This CDR3 comprises 13 residues. The V and J ends lost 0 bases and 3 bases respectively, with 5 bases between them. The CDR3 nucleotides read TGTGCCATCAGTGAGTCGGGGGACACTGAAGCTTTCTTT. Translating gives CAISESGDTEAFF.

The V gene is TRBV11-2, the J gene TRBJ2-3, with 7 positions matching TRBD1. J lost 6 bases, V lost 4 bases, and 10 bases had no gene match. Germline V gene lookup returns CDR1 SGHAT and CDR2 FQNNGV. The CDR3 is 15 amino acids. The CDR3 nucleotides read TGTGCCAGCAGCTCAAACAGGGGTCCCGGTGATACGCAGTATTTT. Protein sequence: CASSSNRGPGDTQYF.

By share, this clone ranks as medium-sized. The chain combines TRBV2 with TRBJ2-7; D perhaps matches TRBD1 (6 bases). Germline V gene data show CDR1 as SNHLY and CDR2 as FYNNEI. The CDR3 extends over 13 amino acids. Trimming took off 5 bases at V and 7 bases at J, with 15 bases between the two ends. The CDR3 region has the DNA TGTGCCAGCAGTCTCGGACAGTCATCTGAGCAGTACTTC. This codes for CASSLGQSSEQYF. Variable domain in full (rest from reference TRBV2 and TRBJ2-7): EPEVTQTPSHQVTQMGQEVILRCVPISNHLYFYWYRQILGQKVEFLVSFYNNEISEKSEIFDDQFSVERPDGSNFTLKIRSTKLEDSAMYFCASSLGQSSEQYFGPGTRLTVT.

V and J are TRBV12-5 and TRBJ2-2; 12 bases align to TRBD2. The CDR3 runs to 16 residues. Germline loops: CDR1 LGHNT, CDR2 FRNRAP. The J segment lost 3 bases and the V segment lost 4 bases, leaving 3 bases of the junction unmatched. The CDR3 spells CASGSRLAGDTGELFF. The CDR3 nucleotides read TGTGCTAGTGGTTCCCGACTAGCGGGGGACACCGGGGAGCTGTTTTTT.

V is TRBV2 and J is TRBJ1-5, with D possibly being TRBD1 (5 bases). The CDR3 spans 16 residues. Looked up from germline, CDR1 is SNHLY and CDR2 is FYNNEI. V lost 6 bases and J 2 bases, leaving 17 bases between the germline ends. This chain's CDR3 is CASRAREAGRNQPQHF. Written as DNA, the CDR3 is TGTGCCAGCAGGGCCCGGGAGGCAGGGCGCAATCAGCCCCAGCATTTT.

This clone has only one observation. The chain couples TRBV15 to TRBJ2-5, with 8 bases aligning to TRBD1. Germline loops: CDR1 LNHNV, CDR2 YYDKDF (reference sequence). The CDR3 loop spans 15 amino acids. The V and J ends lost 4 bases and 4 bases, in that order; junction bases with no gene match: 8. The DNA of the CDR3 is TGTGCCACCAGCACCCCTTCAGGGGGCATAGAGACCCAGTACTTC. Translating it yields CATSTPSGGIETQYF.

This clone came up once. J is TRBJ2-5 and V is TRBV4-3, with D tentatively TRBD2 (6 bases). The CDR3 extends over 13 amino acids. V was pared by 4 bases and J by 5 bases, with 11 bases between. CDR1 is LGHNA and CDR2 is YSLEER in the germline V gene. CDR3 sequence: CASSPLGGETQYF. CDR3 DNA: TGCGCCAGCAGCCCCCTTGGGGGGGAGACCCAGTACTTC.

The CDR3, as DNA: TGTGCCAGCCAGAGGAGCGGGATCTACAATGAGCAGTTCTTC. Its translation: CASQRSGIYNEQFF. J is TRBJ2-1 and V is TRBV25-1; 7 positions match TRBD2. J gave up 3 bases and V 8 bases, and 7 bases lay outside the gene matches. Germline assignment: CDR1 MGHDK and CDR2 SYGVNS. The CDR3 extends over 14 amino acids. The full variable domain, completed using reference TRBV25-1 and TRBJ2-1, is EADIYQTPRYLVIGTGKKITLECSQTMGHDKMYWYQQDPGMELHLIHYSYGVNSTEKGDLSSESTVSRIRTEHFPLTLESARPSHTSQYLCASQRSGIYNEQFFGPGTRLTVL.

The V and J genes are TRBV15 and TRBJ2-5, with 10 bases matching TRBD2. Germline CDR1 LNHNV, CDR2 YYDKDF (reference sequence). V lost 5 bases and J lost 7; bases outside the gene matches: 13. The CDR3 loop spans 16 amino acids. The CDR3: CATSVRLAGEGVTQYF. The CDR3 DNA reads as TGTGCCACCAGCGTCCGTCTAGCGGGAGAGGGGGTGACCCAGTACTTC.

V usage is TRBV9 and J usage is TRBJ1-2; no definite D call. V was clipped by 1 base and J by 4 bases, with 8 bases between them. Germline CDR1 and CDR2: SGDLS and YYNGEE. CDR3 size: 13 residues. CDR3 in DNA: TGTGCCAGCAGCGTACCCGGGAGCTATGGCTACACCTTC. Amino acid sequence: CASSVPGSYGYTF.

This chain uses TRBV18 with TRBJ1-1, with D possibly matching TRBD1 (6 bases). The germline V gene encodes CDR1 KGHSH and CDR2 LQKENI. The CDR3 has 12 residues. The V end lost 6 bases, the J end lost 8 bases, and 13 bases lay between the germline ends. The CDR3 spells CASSLNREEAFF. For the CDR3, the DNA is TGTGCCAGCTCCCTAAACAGGGAAGAAGCTTTCTTT.